This TCR beta chain was sequenced during a study of T cell repertoires in cytomegalovirus infection. Background on the study: Both recently identified HLA-C-restricted and well-studied HLA-B-restricted CMV epitopes were used in the study. Through public TCR beta signatures, both CMV infection and matching HLA type were indicated.

TCRdb re-analysed the reads in MiXCR, keeping a single row per CDR3 protein. The sample yields hundreds of thousands of distinct CDR3 sequences, about 28% seen once. Germline V lookup: CDR1 MDHEN, CDR2 SYDVKM. The CDR3 spans 16 residues. V was pared by 4 bases and J by 2 bases, with 18 bases between. This clonotype was observed at least ten times. Its antigen is still unknown. This clonotype originated in a human donor in good health (CMV status not recorded). Some clones in this sample may be carry-over from other donors' samples. The chain is built from TRBV28 and TRBJ2-7, with D possibly being TRBD2 (5 bases). Here the sequenced sample was cultured PBMCs, taken from culture after CMV antigen stimulation. CDR3 loop: CASSYPLDYGTYEQYF. The CDR3, as DNA: TGTGCCAGCAGTTACCCCCTCGACTACGGGACCTACGAGCAGTACTTC.